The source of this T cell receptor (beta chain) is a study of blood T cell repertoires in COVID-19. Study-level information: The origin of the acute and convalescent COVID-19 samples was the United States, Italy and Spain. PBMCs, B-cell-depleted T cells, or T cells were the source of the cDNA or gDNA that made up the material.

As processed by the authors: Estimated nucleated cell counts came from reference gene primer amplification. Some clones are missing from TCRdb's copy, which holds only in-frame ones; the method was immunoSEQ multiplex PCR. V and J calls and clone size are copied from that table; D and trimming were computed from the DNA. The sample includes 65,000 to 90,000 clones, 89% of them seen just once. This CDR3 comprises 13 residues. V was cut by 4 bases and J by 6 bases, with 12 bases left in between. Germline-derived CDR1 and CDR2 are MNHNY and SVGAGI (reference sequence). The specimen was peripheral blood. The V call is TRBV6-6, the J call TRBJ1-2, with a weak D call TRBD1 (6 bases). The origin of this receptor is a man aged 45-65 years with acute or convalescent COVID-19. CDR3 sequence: CASSSDSVHGYTF. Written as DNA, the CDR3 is TGTGCCAGCAGTTCGGACAGTGTGCATGGCTACACCTTC.